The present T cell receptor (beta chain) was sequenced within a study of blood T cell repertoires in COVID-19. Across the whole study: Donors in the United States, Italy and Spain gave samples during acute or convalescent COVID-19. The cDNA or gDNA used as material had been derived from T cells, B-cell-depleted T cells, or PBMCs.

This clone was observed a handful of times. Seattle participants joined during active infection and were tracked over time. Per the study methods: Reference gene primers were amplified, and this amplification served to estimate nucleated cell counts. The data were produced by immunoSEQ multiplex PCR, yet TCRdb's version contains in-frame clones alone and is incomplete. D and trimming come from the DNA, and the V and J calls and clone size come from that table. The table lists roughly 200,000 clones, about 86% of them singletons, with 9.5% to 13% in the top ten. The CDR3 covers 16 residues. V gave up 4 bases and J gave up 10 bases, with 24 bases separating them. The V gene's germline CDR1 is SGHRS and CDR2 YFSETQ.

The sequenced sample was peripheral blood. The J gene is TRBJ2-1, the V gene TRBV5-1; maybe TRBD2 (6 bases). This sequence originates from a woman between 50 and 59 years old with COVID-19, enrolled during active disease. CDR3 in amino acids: CASSLSGAGTLEEQFF. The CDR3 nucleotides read TGCGCCAGCAGCCTGTCCGGAGCAGGGACTCTAGAAGAGCAGTTCTTC.